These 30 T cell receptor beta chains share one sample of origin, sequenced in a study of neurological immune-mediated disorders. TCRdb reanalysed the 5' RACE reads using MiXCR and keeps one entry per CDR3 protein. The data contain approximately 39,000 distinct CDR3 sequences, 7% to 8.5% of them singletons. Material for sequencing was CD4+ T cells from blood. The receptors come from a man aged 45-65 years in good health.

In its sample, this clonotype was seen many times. The CDR3 DNA reads as TGTGCCAGCAGTTACTCCTACAGGGGGAACTCCTACAATGAGCAGTTCTTC. Translating gives CASSYSYRGNSYNEQFF. The V and J genes are TRBV6-5 and TRBJ2-1; the match to TRBD1 covers 8 bases. CDR1 is MNHEY and CDR2 is SVGAGI in the germline V gene. Trimming removed 0 bases from V and 0 bases from J; junction bases left unmatched: 4. The CDR3 length is 17 residues.

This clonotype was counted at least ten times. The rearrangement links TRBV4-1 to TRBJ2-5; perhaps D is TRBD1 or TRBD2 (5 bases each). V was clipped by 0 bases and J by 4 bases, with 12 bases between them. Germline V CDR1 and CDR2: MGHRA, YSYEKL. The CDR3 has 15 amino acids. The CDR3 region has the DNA TGCGCCAGCAGCCAAGATATGAGGGACCGAGAGACCCAGTACTTC. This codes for CASSQDMRDRETQYF.

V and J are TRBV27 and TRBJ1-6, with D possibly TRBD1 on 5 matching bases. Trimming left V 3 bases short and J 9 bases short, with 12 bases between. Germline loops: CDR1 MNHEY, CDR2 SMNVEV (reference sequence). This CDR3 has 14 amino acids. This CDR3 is CASSFNGRVSPLHF. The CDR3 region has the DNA TGTGCCAGCAGTTTTAACGGCAGGGTTTCACCCCTCCACTTT.

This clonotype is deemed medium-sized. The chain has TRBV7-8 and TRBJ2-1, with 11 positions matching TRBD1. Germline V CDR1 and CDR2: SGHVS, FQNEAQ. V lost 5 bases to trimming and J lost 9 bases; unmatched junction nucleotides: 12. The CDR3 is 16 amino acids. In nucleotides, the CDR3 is TGTGCCAGCAGCAGGACCCGGACAGGGGGCATTGGTGAGCAGTTCTTC. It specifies CASSRTRTGGIGEQFF.

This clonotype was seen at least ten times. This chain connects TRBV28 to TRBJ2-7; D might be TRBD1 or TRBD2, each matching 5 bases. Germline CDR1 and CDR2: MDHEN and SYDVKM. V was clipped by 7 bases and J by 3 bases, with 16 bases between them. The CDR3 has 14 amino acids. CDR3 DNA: TGTGCCAGCAATCCTGGGACCGCCATCTACGAGCAGTACTTC. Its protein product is CASNPGTAIYEQYF.

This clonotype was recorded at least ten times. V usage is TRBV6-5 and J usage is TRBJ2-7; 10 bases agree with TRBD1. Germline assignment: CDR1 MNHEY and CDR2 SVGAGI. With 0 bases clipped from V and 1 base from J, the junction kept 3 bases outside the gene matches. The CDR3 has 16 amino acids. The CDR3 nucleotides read TGTGCCAGCAGTTACTCACGGGACAGGGGATCCTACGAGCAGTACTTC. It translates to CASSYSRDRGSYEQYF.

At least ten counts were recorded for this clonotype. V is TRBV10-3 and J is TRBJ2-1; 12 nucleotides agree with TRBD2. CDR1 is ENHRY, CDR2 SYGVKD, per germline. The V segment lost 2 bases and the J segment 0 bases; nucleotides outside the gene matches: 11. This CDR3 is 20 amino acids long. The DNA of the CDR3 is TGTGCCATCAGTGAGCCCCTAGCGGGAGGGCCCAAAAACTCCTACAATGAGCAGTTCTTC. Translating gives CAISEPLAGGPKNSYNEQFF.

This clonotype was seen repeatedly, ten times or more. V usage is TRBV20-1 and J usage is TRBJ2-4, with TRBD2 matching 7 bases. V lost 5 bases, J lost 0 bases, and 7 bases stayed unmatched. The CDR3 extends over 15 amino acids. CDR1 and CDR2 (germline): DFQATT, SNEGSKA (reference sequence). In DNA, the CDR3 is TGCAGTGCTCCCGGGGCGGGAGTAGCCAAAAACATTCAGTACTTC. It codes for CSAPGAGVAKNIQYF.

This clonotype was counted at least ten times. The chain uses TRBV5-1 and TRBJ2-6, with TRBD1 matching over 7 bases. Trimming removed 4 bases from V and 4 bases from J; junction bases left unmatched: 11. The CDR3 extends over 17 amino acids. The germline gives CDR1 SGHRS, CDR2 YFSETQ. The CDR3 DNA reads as TGCGCCAGCAGCGGGGGACAGCCTGGTCAAGGGGCCAACGTCCTGACTTTC. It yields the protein CASSGGQPGQGANVLTF.

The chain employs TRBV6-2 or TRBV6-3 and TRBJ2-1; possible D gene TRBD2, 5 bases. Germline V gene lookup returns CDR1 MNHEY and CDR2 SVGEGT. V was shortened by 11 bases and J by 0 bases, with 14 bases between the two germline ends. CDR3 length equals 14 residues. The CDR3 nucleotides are TGTGCCGGCACTTTTGGGAGCTCCTACAATGAGCAGTTCTTC. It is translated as CAGTFGSSYNEQFF.

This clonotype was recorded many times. The CDR3 nucleotides are TGCAGTGCTAGAGCCCTCCAGGACTATGGCTACACCTTC. The encoded protein is CSARALQDYGYTF. V gene TRBV20-1 combines with J gene TRBJ1-2; D is uncertain. The CDR3 spans 13 residues. Trimming took 1 base from V and 3 from J, leaving 9 bases between them. Germline-derived CDR1 and CDR2 are DFQATT and SNEGSKA (reference sequence).

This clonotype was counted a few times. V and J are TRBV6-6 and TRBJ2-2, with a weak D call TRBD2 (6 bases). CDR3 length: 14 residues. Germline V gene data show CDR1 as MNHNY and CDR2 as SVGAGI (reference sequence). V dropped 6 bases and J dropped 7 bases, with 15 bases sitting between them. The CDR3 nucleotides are TGTGCCAGCAGAGAGGGACTTGTTATCGGGGAGCTGTTTTTT. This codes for CASREGLVIGELFF.

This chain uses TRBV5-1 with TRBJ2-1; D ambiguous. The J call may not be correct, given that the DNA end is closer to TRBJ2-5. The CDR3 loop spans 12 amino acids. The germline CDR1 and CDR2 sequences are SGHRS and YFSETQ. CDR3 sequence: CASSTQEQTQYF. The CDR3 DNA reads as TGCGCCAGCAGCACCCAGGAGCAGACCCAGTACTTC.

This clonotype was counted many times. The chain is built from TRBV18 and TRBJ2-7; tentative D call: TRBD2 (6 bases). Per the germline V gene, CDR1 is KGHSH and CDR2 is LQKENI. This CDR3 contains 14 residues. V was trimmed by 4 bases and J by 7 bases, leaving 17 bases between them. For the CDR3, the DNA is TGTGCCAGCTCACGGCGCACCCTGGGGGGTGAGCAGTACTTC. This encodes CASSRRTLGGEQYF.

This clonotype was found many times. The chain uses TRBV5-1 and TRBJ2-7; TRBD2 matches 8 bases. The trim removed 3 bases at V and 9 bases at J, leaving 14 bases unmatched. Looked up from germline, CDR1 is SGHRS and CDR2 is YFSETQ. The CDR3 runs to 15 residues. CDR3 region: CASSSGDGAGEVQYF. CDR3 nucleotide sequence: TGCGCCAGCAGCTCGGGGGATGGAGCGGGAGAGGTGCAGTACTTC.

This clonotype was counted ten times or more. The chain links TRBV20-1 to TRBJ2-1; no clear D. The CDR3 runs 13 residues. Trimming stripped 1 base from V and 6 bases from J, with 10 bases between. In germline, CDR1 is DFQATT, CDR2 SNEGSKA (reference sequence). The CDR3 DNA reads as TGCAGTGCTAGAGCCCTCCAACTCAATGAGCAGTTCTTC. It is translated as CSARALQLNEQFF.

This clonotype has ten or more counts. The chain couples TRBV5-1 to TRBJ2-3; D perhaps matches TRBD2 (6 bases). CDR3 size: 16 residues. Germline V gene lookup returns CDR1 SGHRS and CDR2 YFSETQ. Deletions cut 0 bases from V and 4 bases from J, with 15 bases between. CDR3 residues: CASSLAGGHQADTQYF. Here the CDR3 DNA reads TGCGCCAGCAGCTTGGCCGGAGGGCATCAGGCAGATACGCAGTATTTT.

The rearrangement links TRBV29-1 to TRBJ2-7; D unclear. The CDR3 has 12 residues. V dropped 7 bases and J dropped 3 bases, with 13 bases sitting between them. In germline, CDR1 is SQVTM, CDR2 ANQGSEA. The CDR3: CSGLIRGYEQYF. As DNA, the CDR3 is TGCAGCGGGCTGATTAGAGGCTACGAGCAGTACTTC.

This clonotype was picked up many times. CDR3 loop: CSAPGIYEQYF. The CDR3 region has the DNA TGCAGTGCCCCAGGAATCTACGAGCAGTACTTC. The genes are TRBV20-1 and TRBJ2-7, with unresolved D. Per the germline V gene, CDR1 is DFQATT and CDR2 is SNEGSKA (reference sequence). V was trimmed by 6 bases and J by 3 bases, leaving 9 bases between them. The CDR3 runs to 11 residues.

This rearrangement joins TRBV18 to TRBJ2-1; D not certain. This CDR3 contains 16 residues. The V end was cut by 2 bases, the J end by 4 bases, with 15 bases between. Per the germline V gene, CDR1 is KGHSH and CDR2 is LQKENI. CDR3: CASSPYDRSTYNEQFF. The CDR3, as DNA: TGTGCCAGCTCACCATATGATAGGTCGACATACAATGAGCAGTTCTTC.

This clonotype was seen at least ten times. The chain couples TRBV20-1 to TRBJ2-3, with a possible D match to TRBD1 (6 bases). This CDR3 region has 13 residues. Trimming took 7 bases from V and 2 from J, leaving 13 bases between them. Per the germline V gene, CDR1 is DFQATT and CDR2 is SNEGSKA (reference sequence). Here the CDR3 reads CSVLQGITDTQYF. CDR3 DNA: TGCAGTGTCCTACAGGGAATCACAGATACGCAGTATTTT.

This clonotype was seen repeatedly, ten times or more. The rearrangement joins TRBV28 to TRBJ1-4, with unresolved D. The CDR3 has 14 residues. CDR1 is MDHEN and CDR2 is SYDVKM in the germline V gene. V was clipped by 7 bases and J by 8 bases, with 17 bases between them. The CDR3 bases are TGTGCCAGCACCGATAGTACAAGGGTCGAAAAACTGTTTTTT. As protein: CASTDSTRVEKLFF. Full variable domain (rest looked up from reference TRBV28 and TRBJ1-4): DVKVTQSSRYLVKRTGEKVFLECVQDMDHENMFWYRQDPGLGLRLIYFSYDVKMKEKGDIPEGYSVSREKKERFSLILESASTNQTSMYLCASTDSTRVEKLFFGSGTQLSVL.

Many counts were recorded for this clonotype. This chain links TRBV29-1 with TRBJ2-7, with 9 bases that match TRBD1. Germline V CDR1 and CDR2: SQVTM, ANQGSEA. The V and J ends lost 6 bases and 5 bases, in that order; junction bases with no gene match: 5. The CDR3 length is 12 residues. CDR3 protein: CSVRTGDHEQYF. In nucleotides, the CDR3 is TGCAGCGTGCGGACAGGGGACCACGAGCAGTACTTC.

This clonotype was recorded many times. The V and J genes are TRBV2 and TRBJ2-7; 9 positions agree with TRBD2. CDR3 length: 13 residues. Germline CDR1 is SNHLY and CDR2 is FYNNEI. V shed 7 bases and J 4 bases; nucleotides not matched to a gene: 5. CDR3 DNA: TGTGCCAGCACCCCTAGCGGGAAGTACGAGCAGTACTTC. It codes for CASTPSGKYEQYF. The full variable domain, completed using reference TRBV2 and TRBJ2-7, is EPEVTQTPSHQVTQMGQEVILRCVPISNHLYFYWYRQILGQKVEFLVSFYNNEISEKSEIFDDQFSVERPDGSNFTLKIRSTKLEDSAMYFCASTPSGKYEQYFGPGTRLTVT.

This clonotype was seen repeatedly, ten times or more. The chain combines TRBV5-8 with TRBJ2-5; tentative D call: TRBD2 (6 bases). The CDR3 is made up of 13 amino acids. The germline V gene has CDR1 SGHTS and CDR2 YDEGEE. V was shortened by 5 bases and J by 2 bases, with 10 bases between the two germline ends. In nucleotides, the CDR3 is TGTGCCAGCAGATTTGCGGGGCAAGAGACCCAGTACTTC. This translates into CASRFAGQETQYF. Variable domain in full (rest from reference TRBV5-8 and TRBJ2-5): EAGVTQSPTHLIKTRGQQATLRCSPISGHTSVYWYQQALGLGLQFLLWYDEGEERNRGNFPPRFSGRQFPNYSSELNVNALELEDSALYLCASRFAGQETQYFGPGTRLLVL.

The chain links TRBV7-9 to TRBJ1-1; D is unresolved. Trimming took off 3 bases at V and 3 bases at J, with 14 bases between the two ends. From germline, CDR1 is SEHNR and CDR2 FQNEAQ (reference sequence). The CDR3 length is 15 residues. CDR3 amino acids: CASSFVSIGDTEAFF. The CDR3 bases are TGTGCCAGCAGCTTTGTTTCCATTGGGGACACTGAAGCTTTCTTT.

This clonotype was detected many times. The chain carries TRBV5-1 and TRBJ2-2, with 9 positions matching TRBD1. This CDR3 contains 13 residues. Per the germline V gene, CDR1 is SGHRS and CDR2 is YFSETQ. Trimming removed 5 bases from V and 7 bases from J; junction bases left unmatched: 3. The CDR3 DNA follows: TGCGCCAGCAGACAGGGGGCCCACGGGGAGCTGTTTTTT. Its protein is CASRQGAHGELFF. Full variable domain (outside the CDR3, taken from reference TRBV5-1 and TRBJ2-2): KAGVTQTPRYLIKTRGQQVTLSCSPISGHRSVSWYQQTPGQGLQFLFEYFSETQRNKGNFPGRFSGRQFSNSRSEMNVSTLELGDSALYLCASRQGAHGELFFGEGSRLTVL.

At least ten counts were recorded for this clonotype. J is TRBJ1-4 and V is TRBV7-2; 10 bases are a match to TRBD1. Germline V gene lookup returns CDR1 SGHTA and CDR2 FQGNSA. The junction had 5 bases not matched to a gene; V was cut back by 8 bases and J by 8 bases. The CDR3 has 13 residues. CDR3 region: CASSGQGGEKLFF. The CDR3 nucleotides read TGTGCCAGCTCTGGACAGGGGGGCGAAAAACTGTTTTTT.

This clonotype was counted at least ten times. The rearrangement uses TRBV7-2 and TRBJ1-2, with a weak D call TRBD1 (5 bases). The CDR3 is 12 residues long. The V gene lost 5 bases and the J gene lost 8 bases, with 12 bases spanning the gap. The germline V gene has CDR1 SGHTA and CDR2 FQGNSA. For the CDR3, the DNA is TGTGCCAGCAGCCCGGGGGGGGGAGGCTACACCTTC. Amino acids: CASSPGGGGYTF. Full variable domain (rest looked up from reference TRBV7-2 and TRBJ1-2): GAGVSQSPSNKVTEKGKDVELRCDPISGHTALYWYRQSLGQGLEFLIYFQGNSAPDKSGLPSDRFSAERTGGSVSTLTIQRTQQEDSAVYLCASSPGGGGYTFGSGTRLTVV.

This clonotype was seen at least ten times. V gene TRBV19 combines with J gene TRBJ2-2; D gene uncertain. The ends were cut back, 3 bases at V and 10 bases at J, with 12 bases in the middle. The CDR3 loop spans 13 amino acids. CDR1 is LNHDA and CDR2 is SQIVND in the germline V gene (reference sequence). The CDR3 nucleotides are TGTGCCAGTAGTATTGGCTATGGAACGGAGCTGTTTTTT. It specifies CASSIGYGTELFF.